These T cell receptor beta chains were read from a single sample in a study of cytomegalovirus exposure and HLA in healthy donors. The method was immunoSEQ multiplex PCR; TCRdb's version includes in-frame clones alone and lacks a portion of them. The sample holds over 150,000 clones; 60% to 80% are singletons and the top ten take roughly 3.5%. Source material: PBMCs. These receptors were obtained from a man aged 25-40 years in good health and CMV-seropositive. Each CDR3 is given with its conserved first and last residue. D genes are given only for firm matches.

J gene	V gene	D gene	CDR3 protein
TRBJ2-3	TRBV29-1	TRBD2	CSVQTSGVTDTQYF
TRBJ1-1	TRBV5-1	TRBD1	CASSSQGTEAFF
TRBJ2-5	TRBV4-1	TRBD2	CASSQATSGGSAQYF
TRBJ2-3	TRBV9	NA	CASSRKGFGNTDTQYF
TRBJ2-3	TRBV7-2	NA	CASSQKGVGTDTQYF
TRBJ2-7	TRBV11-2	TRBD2	CASSLSGGPYEQYF
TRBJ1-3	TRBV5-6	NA	CASSLEWSGYGNTIYF
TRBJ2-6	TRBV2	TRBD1	CASSIWQGANSGANVLTF
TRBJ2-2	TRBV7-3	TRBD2	CASSQLLGLAGGANTGELFF
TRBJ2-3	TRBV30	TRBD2	CARNSGGGTDTQYF
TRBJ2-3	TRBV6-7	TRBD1	CASKPQGAPGTDTQYF
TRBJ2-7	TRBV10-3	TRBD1	CAISESDPGQGYEQYF
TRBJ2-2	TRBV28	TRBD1	CASRKTGDNTGELFF
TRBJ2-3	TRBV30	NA	CAWNYARSNTQYF
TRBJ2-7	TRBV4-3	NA	CASSQVRGSYEQYF
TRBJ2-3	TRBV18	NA	CASSPRSPTDTQYF
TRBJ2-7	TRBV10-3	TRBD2	CAISEGSGGLSSYEQYF
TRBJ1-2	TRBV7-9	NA	CASSRDRSYGYTF
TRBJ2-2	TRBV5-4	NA	CASSLAGAGTGELFF
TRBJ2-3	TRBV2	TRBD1	CASRRTGATDTQYF
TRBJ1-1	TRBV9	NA	CASSVGTGRDTEAFF
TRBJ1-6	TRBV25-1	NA	CASSDAAGGRLYNSPLHF
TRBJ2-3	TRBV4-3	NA	CASSQDPRAPTDTQYF